This T cell receptor beta chain emerged from a study of T cell responses to AZD1222 COVID-19 vaccine. Study-level points and caveats: Seropositive status at baseline applied to only five to seven AZD1222 recipients. There were mostly white British donors and more females than males, and clonal diversity was possibly underestimated.

There are 13 residues in the CDR3. CDR1 and CDR2 from the germline V gene are SNHLY and FYNNEI. V was cut by 3 bases and J by 7 bases, with 9 bases left in between. The data were produced by immunoSEQ multiplex PCR, yet TCRdb's version contains in-frame clones alone and is incomplete. The sample has approximately 69,000 clones; roughly 83% are singletons. As to this clone: Its antigen is not known.

Samples with a second dose at about 4 or about 12 weeks were pooled together. The V and J genes are TRBV2 and TRBJ1-4; D is uncertain. This specimen consisted of peripheral blood, obtained 28 days after the second AZD1222 dose. The sequence came from an adult who received the AZD1222 COVID-19 vaccine. CDR3 in DNA: TGTGCCAGCAGTGATGGAGGAATTGAAAAACTGTTTTTT. Translating gives CASSDGGIEKLFF. Drawing the rest from reference TRBV2 and TRBJ1-4, the complete variable domain is EPEVTQTPSHQVTQMGQEVILRCVPISNHLYFYWYRQILGQKVEFLVSFYNNEISEKSEIFDDQFSVERPDGSNFTLKIRSTKLEDSAMYFCASSDGGIEKLFFGSGTQLSVL.